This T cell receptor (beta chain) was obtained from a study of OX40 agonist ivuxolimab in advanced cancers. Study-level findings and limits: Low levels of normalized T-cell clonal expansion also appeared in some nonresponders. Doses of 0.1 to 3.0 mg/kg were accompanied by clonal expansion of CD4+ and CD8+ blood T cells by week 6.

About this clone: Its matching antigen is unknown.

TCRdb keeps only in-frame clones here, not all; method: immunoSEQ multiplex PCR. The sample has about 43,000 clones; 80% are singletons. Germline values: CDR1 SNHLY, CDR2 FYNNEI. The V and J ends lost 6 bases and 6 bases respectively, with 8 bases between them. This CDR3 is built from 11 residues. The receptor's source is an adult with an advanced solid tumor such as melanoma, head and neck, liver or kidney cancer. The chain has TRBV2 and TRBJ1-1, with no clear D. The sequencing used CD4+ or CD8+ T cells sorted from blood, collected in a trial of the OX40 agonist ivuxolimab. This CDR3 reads CASRLSPEAFF. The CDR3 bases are TGTGCCAGCAGACTATCTCCTGAAGCTTTCTTT.